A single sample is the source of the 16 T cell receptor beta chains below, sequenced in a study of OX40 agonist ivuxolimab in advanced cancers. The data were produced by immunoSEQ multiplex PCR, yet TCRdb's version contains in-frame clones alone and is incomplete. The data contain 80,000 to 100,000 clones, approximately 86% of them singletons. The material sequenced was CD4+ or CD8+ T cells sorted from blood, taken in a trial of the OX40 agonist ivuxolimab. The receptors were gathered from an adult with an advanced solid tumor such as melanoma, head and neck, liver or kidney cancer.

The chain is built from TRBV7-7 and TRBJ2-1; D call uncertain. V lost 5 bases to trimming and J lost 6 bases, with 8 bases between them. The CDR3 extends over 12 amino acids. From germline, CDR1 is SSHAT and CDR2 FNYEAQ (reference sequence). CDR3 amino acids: CASSLGLNEQFF. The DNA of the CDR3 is TGTGCCAGCAGCCTCGGGCTCAATGAGCAGTTCTTC.

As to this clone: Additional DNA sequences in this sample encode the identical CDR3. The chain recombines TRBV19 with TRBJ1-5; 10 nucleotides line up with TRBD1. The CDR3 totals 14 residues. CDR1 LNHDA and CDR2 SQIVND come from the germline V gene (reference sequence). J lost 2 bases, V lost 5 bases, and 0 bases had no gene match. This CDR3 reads CASSGTGGNQPQHF. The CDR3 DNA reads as TGTGCCAGTAGTGGGACAGGGGGCAATCAGCCCCAGCATTTT.

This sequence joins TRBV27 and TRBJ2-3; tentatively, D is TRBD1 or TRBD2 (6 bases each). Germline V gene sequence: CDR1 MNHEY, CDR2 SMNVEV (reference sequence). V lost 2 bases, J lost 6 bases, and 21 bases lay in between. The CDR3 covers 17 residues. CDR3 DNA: TGTGCCAGCAGTTTAAGGGTTACGGGGGCCTACGGCGATACGCAGTATTTT. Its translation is CASSLRVTGAYGDTQYF.

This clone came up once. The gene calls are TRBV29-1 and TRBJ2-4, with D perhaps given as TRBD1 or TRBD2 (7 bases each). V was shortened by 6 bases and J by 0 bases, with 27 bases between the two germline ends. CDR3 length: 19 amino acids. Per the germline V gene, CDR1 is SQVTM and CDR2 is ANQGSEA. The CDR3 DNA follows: TGCAGCGTCGCTTGGTATAGGGCAGGGGGGGACGTAGCCAAAAACATTCAGTACTTC. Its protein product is CSVAWYRAGGDVAKNIQYF.

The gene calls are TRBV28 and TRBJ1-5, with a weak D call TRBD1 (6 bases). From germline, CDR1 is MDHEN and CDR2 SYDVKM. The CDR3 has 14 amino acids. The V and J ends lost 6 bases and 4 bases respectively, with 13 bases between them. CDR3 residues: CASSRTAGNQPQHF. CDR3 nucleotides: TGTGCCAGCAGCCGGACAGCGGGGAATCAGCCCCAGCATTTT.

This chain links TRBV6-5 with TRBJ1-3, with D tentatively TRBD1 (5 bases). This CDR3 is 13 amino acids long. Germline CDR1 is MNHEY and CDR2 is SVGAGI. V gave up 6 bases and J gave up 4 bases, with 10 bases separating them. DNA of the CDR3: TGTGCCAGCAGCCCTGGGGGGGGAAACACCATATATTTT. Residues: CASSPGGGNTIYF.

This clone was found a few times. CDR3 DNA sequence: TGTGCCAGCTCATCCGGACAGGTCGGGGAAAAACTGTTTTTT. This sequence encodes CASSSGQVGEKLFF. The rearrangement uses TRBV11-2 and TRBJ1-4, with 7 bases matching TRBD1. V gave up 8 bases and J gave up 8 bases; unmatched junction bases: 11. The CDR3 runs 14 residues. Germline CDR1 is SGHAT and CDR2 is FQNNGV.

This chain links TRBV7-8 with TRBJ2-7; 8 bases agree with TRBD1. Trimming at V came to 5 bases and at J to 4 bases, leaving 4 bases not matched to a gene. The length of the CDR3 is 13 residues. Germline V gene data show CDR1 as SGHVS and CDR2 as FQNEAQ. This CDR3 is CASSKTGGYEQYF. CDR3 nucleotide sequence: TGTGCCAGCAGCAAAACAGGGGGGTACGAGCAGTACTTC.

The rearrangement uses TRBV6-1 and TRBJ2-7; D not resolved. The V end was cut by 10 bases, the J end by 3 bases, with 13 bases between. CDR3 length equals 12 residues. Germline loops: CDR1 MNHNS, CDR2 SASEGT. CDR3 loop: CATSGTVYEQYV. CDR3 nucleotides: TGTGCCACTTCCGGAACGGTCTACGAGCAGTACGTC.

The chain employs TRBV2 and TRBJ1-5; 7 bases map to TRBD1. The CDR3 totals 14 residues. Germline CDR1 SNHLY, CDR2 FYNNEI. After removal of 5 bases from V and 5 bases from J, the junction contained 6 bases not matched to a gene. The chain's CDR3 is CASSSGTEYQPQHF. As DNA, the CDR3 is TGTGCCAGCAGTTCCGGGACAGAGTATCAGCCCCAGCATTTT.

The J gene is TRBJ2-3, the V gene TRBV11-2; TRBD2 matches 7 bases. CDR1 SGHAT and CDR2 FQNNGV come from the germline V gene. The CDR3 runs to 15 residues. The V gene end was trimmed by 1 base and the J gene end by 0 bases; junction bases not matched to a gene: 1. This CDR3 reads CASSLGGGSTDTQYF. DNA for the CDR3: TGTGCCAGCAGCTTAGGGGGGGGGAGCACAGATACGCAGTATTTT.

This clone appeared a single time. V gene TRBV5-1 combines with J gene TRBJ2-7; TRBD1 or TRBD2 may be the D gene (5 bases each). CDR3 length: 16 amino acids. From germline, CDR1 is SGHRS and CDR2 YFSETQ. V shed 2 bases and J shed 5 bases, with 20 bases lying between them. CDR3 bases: TGCGCCAGCAGCTTAAACCCCGGGACCTTGACCAACGAGCAGTACTTC. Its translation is CASSLNPGTLTNEQYF. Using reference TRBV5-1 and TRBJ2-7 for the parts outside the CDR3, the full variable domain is KAGVTQTPRYLIKTRGQQVTLSCSPISGHRSVSWYQQTPGQGLQFLFEYFSETQRNKGNFPGRFSGRQFSNSRSEMNVSTLELGDSALYLCASSLNPGTLTNEQYFGPGTRLTVT.

The CDR3 loop is CASSQDEVRFF. The CDR3 DNA reads TGCGCCAGCAGCCAGGACGAAGTCCGGTTCTTC. V usage is TRBV4-3 and J usage is TRBJ2-1; D gene unclear. This CDR3 spans 11 amino acids. CDR1 LGHNA and CDR2 YSLEER come from the germline V gene. V dropped 3 bases and J dropped 15 bases, with 12 bases sitting between them.

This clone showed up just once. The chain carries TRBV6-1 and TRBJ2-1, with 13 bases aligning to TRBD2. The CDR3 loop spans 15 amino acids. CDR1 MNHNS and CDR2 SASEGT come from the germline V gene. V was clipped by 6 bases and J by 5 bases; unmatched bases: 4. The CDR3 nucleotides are TGTGCCAGCAGGACCGGGACTAGCGGGAACAATGAGCAGTTCTTC. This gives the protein CASRTGTSGNNEQFF.

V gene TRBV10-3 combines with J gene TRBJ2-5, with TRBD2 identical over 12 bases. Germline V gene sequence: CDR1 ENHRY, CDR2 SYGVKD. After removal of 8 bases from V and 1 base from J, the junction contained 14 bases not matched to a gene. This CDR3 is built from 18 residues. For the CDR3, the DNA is TGTGCCATCGCAAGTCGACTAGCGGGAGAACGAAGCCAAGAGACCCAGTACTTC. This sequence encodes CAIASRLAGERSQETQYF.

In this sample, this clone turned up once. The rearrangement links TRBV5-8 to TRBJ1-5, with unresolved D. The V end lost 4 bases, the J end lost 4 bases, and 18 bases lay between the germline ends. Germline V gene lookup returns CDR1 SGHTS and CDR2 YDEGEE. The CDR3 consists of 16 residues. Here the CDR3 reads CASSPGVVGSNQPQHF. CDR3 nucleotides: TGTGCCAGCAGCCCCGGAGTGGTGGGGTCAAATCAGCCCCAGCATTTT.